A single sample gave rise to the 10 T cell receptor beta chains below, sequenced in a study of blood T cell repertoires in COVID-19. Profiled with immunoSEQ multiplex PCR; TCRdb holds only in-frame clones, not every one. The data show 200,000 to 250,000 clones, roughly 82% seen once. Sequenced material: peripheral blood. The origin of the receptors is a woman aged 80 or over with COVID-19, enrolled during active disease.

The V call is TRBV4-2, the J call TRBJ2-3, with a possible D match to TRBD2 (6 bases). The CDR3 is 16 residues long. The ends were cut back, 1 base at V and 3 bases at J, with 14 bases in the middle. Germline V gene data show CDR1 as LGHNA and CDR2 as YNFKEQ. CDR3 coding DNA: TGTGCCAGCAGCCAAGGCCCTTTGCGGGGAACAGATACGCAGTATTTT. Translation gives CASSQGPLRGTDTQYF.

The chain couples TRBV20-1 to TRBJ2-4; D remains unclear. The CDR3 is 8 amino acids. The V gene's germline CDR1 is DFQATT and CDR2 SNEGSKA (reference sequence). CDR3 protein: CSADGEYF. The CDR3 DNA sequence: TGCAGCGCCGATGGAGAGTACTTC.

The chain employs TRBV10-3 and TRBJ1-6; 9 nucleotides align to TRBD1. The J segment lost 7 bases and the V segment lost 6 bases, leaving 4 bases of the junction unmatched. The CDR3 spans 14 residues. Germline lookup yields CDR1 ENHRY and CDR2 SYGVKD. Here the CDR3 reads CAISDGTGNSPLHF. In nucleotides, the CDR3 is TGTGCCATCAGCGATGGGACAGGGAATTCACCCCTCCACTTT.

The chain has TRBV3-1 (or the pseudogene TRBV3-2) and TRBJ2-3; 7 bases match TRBD1. Germline trimming cut 2 bases from V and 4 bases from J; bases unmatched to any gene: 15. In germline, CDR1 is LGHDT, CDR2 YNNKEL (reference sequence). This CDR3 comprises 18 residues. The CDR3 loop is CASSQMAGGFLGADTQYF. The CDR3 nucleotides are TGTGCCAGCAGCCAAATGGCAGGGGGTTTTTTAGGGGCAGATACGCAGTATTTT.

The chain carries TRBV7-9 and TRBJ1-2; D is perhaps TRBD1 (5 bases). The CDR3 has 15 residues. Germline values: CDR1 SEHNR, CDR2 FQNEAQ (reference sequence). The V end lost 2 bases, the J end lost 2 bases, and 12 bases lay between the germline ends. The CDR3 region has the DNA TGTGCCAGCAGCTTAAGACAGCAACAAAACTATGGCTACACCTTC. Encoded protein: CASSLRQQQNYGYTF. Supplemented by reference TRBV7-9 and TRBJ1-2, the full variable domain reads DTGVSQNPRHKITKRGQNVTFRCDPISEHNRLYWYRQTLGQGPEFLTYFQNEAQLEKSRLLSDRFSAERPKGSFSTLEIQRTEQGDSAMYLCASSLRQQQNYGYTFGSGTRLTVV.

V gene TRBV29-1 combines with J gene TRBJ1-2, with TRBD1 as a possible D gene (5 bases). This CDR3 contains 15 residues. The ends were cut back, 3 bases at V and 5 bases at J, with 19 bases in the middle. Germline CDR1 is SQVTM and CDR2 is ANQGSEA. CDR3 residues: CSVEVDSGGGYGYTF. The CDR3, as DNA: TGCAGCGTTGAGGTGGACTCCGGGGGAGGGTATGGCTACACCTTC.

The chain has TRBV5-4 and TRBJ1-4, with a possible D match to TRBD1 (6 bases). This CDR3 comprises 15 residues. Germline values: CDR1 SGHNT, CDR2 YYREEE (reference sequence). V was clipped by 1 base and J by 8 bases, with 15 bases between them. The CDR3 DNA reads as TGTGCCAGCAGCTTGCGGACACCGGGGGGCGAAAAACTGTTTTTT. Its protein product is CASSLRTPGGEKLFF. Full variable domain (remainder filled in from reference TRBV5-4 and TRBJ1-4): ETGVTQSPTHLIKTRGQQVTLRCSSQSGHNTVSWYQQALGQGPQFIFQYYREEENGRGNFPPRFSGLQFPNYSSELNVNALELDDSALYLCASSLRTPGGEKLFFGSGTQLSVL.

The CDR3 bases are TGCGCCAGCAGCCAAGGGGGAAGCGGGACCCAGTACTTC. Protein sequence: CASSQGGSGTQYF. The chain is built from TRBV4-1 and TRBJ2-5, with D possibly being TRBD2 (5 bases). Germline CDR1 reads MGHRA; CDR2 reads YSYEKL. The CDR3 consists of 13 residues. The V end lost 1 base, the J end lost 7 bases, and 10 bases lay between the germline ends.

This chain links TRBV5-4 with TRBJ1-1; the D gene is possibly TRBD1 (6 bases). The CDR3 consists of 15 residues. Germline lookup yields CDR1 SGHNT and CDR2 YYREEE (reference sequence). V dropped 0 bases and J dropped 8 bases, with 17 bases sitting between them. CDR3 DNA sequence: TGTGCCAGCAGCTTGGGCGGTCAGGGGCCTACAGAAGCTTTCTTT. This gives the protein CASSLGGQGPTEAFF.

The rearrangement uses TRBV6-2 or TRBV6-3 and TRBJ1-1; no clear D. Deletions cut 2 bases from V and 4 bases from J, with 11 bases between. The CDR3 consists of 14 residues. Germline loops: CDR1 MNHEY, CDR2 SVGEGT. In DNA form, the CDR3 reads TGTGCCAGCAGTTACGTCGATCGCGGCACTGAAGCTTTCTTT. It is translated as CASSYVDRGTEAFF.